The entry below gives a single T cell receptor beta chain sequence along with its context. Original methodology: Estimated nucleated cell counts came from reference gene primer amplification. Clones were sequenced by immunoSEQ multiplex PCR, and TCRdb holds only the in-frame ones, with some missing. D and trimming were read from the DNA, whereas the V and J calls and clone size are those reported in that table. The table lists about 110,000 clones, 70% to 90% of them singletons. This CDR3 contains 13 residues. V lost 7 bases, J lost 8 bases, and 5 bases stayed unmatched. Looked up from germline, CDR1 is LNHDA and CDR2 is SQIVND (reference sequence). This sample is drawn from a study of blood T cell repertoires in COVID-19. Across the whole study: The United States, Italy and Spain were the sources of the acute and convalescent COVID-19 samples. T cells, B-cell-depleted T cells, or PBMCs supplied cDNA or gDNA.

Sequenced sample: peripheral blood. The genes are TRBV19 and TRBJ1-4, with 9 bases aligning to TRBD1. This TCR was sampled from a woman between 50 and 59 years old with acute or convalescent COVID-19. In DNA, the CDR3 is TGTGCCAGTACCCGGGACAGGGACGAAAAACTGTTTTTT. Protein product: CASTRDRDEKLFF.